This T cell receptor (beta chain) was recorded in a study of shared clonotypes between healthy human individuals. All donors were healthy HIV-negative adults lacking recent acute infections or vaccinations. Germline CDR1 is SNHLY and CDR2 is FYNNEI. V lost 8 bases to trimming and J lost 6 bases; unmatched junction nucleotides: 7. This CDR3 spans 14 amino acids. On this clone: A read error is the likely source, as a far larger clone sits one nucleotide away.

Across several immunoSEQ plates, the genomic DNA of each subset was split evenly. TCRdb's copy holds only in-frame clones and misses some; the assay was immunoSEQ multiplex PCR. The sample lists about 490,000 clones, roughly 80% occurring once. Sequenced material: PBMCs. The sequence derives from a woman aged 40 to 50 in good health. Some clones in this sample may be carry-over from other donors' samples. V is TRBV2 and J is TRBJ1-4, with 9 bases that match TRBD1. The CDR3 reads CASYRGLDHEKLFF. The CDR3 DNA sequence: TGTGCCAGCTACAGGGGGCTCGATCATGAAAAACTGTTTTTT. The whole variable domain, filled in from reference TRBV2 and TRBJ1-4, reads EPEVTQTPSHQVTQMGQEVILRCVPISNHLYFYWYRQILGQKVEFLVSFYNNEISEKSEIFDDQFSVERPDGSNFTLKIRSTKLEDSAMYFCASYRGLDHEKLFFGSGTQLSVL.